This is a list of T cell receptor beta chains from one sample in a study of CD8 T cells in Susac syndrome. TCRdb recomputed calls from the immunoSEQ multiplex PCR reads with MiXCR, one row per CDR3 protein. The profile shows over 130,000 distinct CDR3 sequences, roughly 96% of them singletons. The sample was CD4+ T cells from PBMCs. Receptor source: a human donor with multiple sclerosis. CDR3s include the opening cysteine and the closing phenylalanine or tryptophan. A D gene is named only where the DNA matches it firmly. Size is omitted from some rows. Given values are once, few, many or a class for expanded clones.

- | 13 | TRBJ1-2 | - | TRBV30 | CAWSARRDGGYTF | TGTGCCTGGAGTGCCCGCCGGGACGGCGGCTACACCTTC
- | 13 | TRBJ1-4 | TRBD1 | TRBV30 | CAWSVAQGEKLFF | TGTGCCTGGAGTGTTGCACAGGGGGAAAAACTGTTTTTT
- | 14 | TRBJ2-3 | - | TRBV4-1 | CASSQAGAADTQYF | TGCGCCAGCAGCCAAGCGGGAGCGGCAGATACGCAGTATTTT
- | 16 | TRBJ1-5 | - | TRBV30 | CAWSVSTADSNQPQHF | TGTGCCTGGAGTGTTTCGACAGCAGATAGCAATCAGCCCCAGCATTTT
- | 14 | TRBJ2-5 | TRBD1 | TRBV29-1 | CSAAGQGTQETQYF | TGCAGCGCCGCAGGACAGGGAACACAAGAGACCCAGTACTTC
- | 15 | TRBJ2-7 | TRBD1 | TRBV3-1 | CASSQATGGGYEQYF | TGTGCCAGCAGCCAAGCGACAGGGGGTGGCTACGAGCAGTACTTC
- | 16 | TRBJ2-1 | TRBD2 | TRBV27 | CASSTRLAGGRDEQFF | TGTGCCAGCAGTACAAGACTAGCGGGAGGTCGCGATGAGCAGTTCTTC
- | 14 | TRBJ2-7 | TRBD1 | TRBV29-1 | CSVSLGQGADEQYF | TGCAGCGTGAGTTTAGGACAGGGGGCTGACGAGCAGTACTTC
- | 17 | TRBJ2-5 | TRBD2 | TRBV7-8 | CASSLLGLARGAETQYF | TGTGCCAGCAGCTTATTAGGACTAGCTCGAGGGGCAGAGACCCAGTACTTC
once | 14 | TRBJ2-6 | - | TRBV10-3 | CAISAATGANVLTF | TGTGCCATCAGTGCCGCTACTGGGGCCAACGTCCTGACTTTC
- | 14 | TRBJ1-1 | - | TRBV3-1 | CASSRGTVNTEAFF | TGTGCCAGCAGCCGTGGGACGGTGAACACTGAAGCTTTCTTT
- | 11 | TRBJ2-7 | - | TRBV20-1 | CSARMLYEQYF | TGCAGTGCTAGAATGCTATACGAGCAGTACTTC
- | 14 | TRBJ2-5 | - | TRBV20-1 | CSAREELRPETQYF | TGCAGTGCTAGAGAGGAACTTCGCCCAGAGACCCAGTACTTC
- | 15 | TRBJ2-7 | - | TRBV9 | CASSVAAGAYYEQYF | TGTGCCAGCAGCGTAGCGGCAGGAGCATACTACGAGCAGTACTTC
few | 16 | TRBJ2-1 | TRBD1 | TRBV5-6 | CASSTIKRDRYNEQFF | TGTGCCAGCAGCACCATCAAAAGGGACAGATACAATGAGCAGTTCTTC
- | 13 | TRBJ1-4 | - | TRBV2 | CASFRGRDEKLFF | TGTGCCAGCTTCCGGGGTAGAGATGAAAAACTGTTTTTT
once | 13 | TRBJ2-4 | - | TRBV20-1 | CSGTPSGFPIQYF | TGCAGTGGGACCCCCTCGGGGTTTCCCATTCAGTACTTC
once | 17 | TRBJ2-3 | TRBD2 | TRBV20-1 | CSARAPLGLAVTDTQYF | TGCAGTGCTAGAGCCCCTCTAGGACTAGCGGTCACAGATACGCAGTATTTT
- | 15 | TRBJ1-6 | - | TRBV7-6 | CASSSGTGNNSPLHF | TGTGCCAGCAGCAGTGGGACGGGTAATAATTCACCCCTCCACTTT
- | 15 | TRBJ1-1 | - | TRBV14 | CASSQVGKGETEAFF | TGTGCCAGCAGCCAAGTAGGAAAGGGGGAAACTGAAGCTTTCTTT
- | 12 | TRBJ2-7 | - | TRBV5-4 | CASGSPGYEQYF | TGTGCCAGCGGCTCACCCGGGTACGAGCAGTACTTC
- | 14 | TRBJ2-2 | - | TRBV7-9 | CASSPRLVGGELFF | TGTGCCAGCAGCCCTCGACTAGTCGGGGGGGAGCTGTTTTTT
- | 13 | TRBJ1-1 | - | TRBV12-3/TRBV12-4 | CASSPGRWTEAFF | TGTGCCAGCAGCCCCGGACGATGGACTGAAGCTTTCTTT
- | 14 | TRBJ1-6 | - | TRBV12-3/TRBV12-4 | CASSDTGSLSPLHF | TGTGCCAGCAGCGACACCGGGTCATTGTCACCCCTCCACTTT
once | 14 | TRBJ2-6 | - | TRBV7-2 | CASSLGAGANVLTF | TGTGCCAGCAGCTTAGGAGCTGGGGCCAACGTCCTGACTTTC
- | 13 | TRBJ2-7 | - | TRBV18 | CASSLSGEYEQYF | TGTGCCAGCTCACTATCTGGAGAATACGAGCAGTACTTC
- | 17 | TRBJ2-5 | TRBD2 | TRBV7-2 | CASSLGVGRGAQETQYF | TGTGCCAGCAGCTTAGGGGTTGGGCGGGGGGCCCAAGAGACCCAGTACTTC
- | 13 | TRBJ1-2 | - | TRBV30 | CAWSMLSIAGYTF | TGTGCCTGGAGCATGCTCTCCATAGCAGGCTACACCTTC
- | 14 | TRBJ1-1 | - | TRBV18 | CASSPSDTNTEAFF | TGTGCCAGCTCACCATCGGACACGAACACTGAAGCTTTCTTT
- | 14 | TRBJ2-3 | TRBD1 | TRBV15 | CATSSGTGMDTQYF | TGTGCCACCAGCAGCGGGACAGGGATGGATACGCAGTATTTT
- | 13 | TRBJ1-5 | - | TRBV28 | CASSLVQNQPQHF | TGTGCCAGCAGTTTGGTTCAAAATCAGCCCCAGCATTTT
- | 16 | TRBJ2-7 | - | TRBV5-1 | CASSPGVVGLNYEQYF | TGCGCCAGCAGCCCCGGGGTCGTTGGGTTGAACTACGAGCAGTACTTC
- | 14 | TRBJ2-1 | TRBD1 | TRBV7-2 | CASSTGQGHNEQFF | TGTGCCAGCAGCACGGGACAGGGGCACAATGAGCAGTTCTTC
- | 15 | TRBJ2-3 | - | TRBV3-1 | CASSILKGVTDTQYF | TGTGCCAGCAGTATACTAAAGGGAGTTACAGATACGCAGTATTTT
- | 14 | TRBJ2-5 | - | TRBV20-1 | CSARDLTSQETQYF | TGCAGTGCTAGAGATCTGACTTCTCAAGAGACCCAGTACTTC
- | 15 | TRBJ1-2 | TRBD1 | TRBV30 | CAWINQGQMNYGYTF | TGTGCCTGGATCAATCAGGGACAGATGAACTATGGCTACACCTTC
- | 17 | TRBJ2-6 | TRBD1 | TRBV13 | CASSFERGPSGANVLTF | TGTGCCAGCAGCTTTGAGAGGGGGCCATCTGGGGCCAACGTCCTGACTTTC
- | 13 | TRBJ1-2 | TRBD1 | TRBV20-1 | CSATPGQIYGYTF | TGCAGTGCTACTCCGGGACAGATCTATGGCTACACCTTC
- | 15 | TRBJ2-7 | - | TRBV4-3 | CASSQGERGWNEQYF | TGCGCCAGCAGCCAAGGGGAAAGGGGTTGGAACGAGCAGTACTTC
- | 13 | TRBJ2-7 | - | TRBV12-3/TRBV12-4 | CASSFPSVDEQYF | TGTGCCAGCAGCTTTCCTTCGGTGGACGAGCAGTACTTC
- | 15 | TRBJ2-1 | - | TRBV29-1 | CSVHPLATPYNEQFF | TGCAGCGTTCATCCATTAGCGACCCCCTACAATGAGCAGTTCTTC